The TCR beta chain described here comes from a study of Ad26.COV2.S vaccination and SARS-CoV-2 variants. The sample's treatment: 15 to 20 received Ad26.COV2.S at low or high dose, single or two shots; 5 received placebo; per-sample allocation not given. Sampling happened 63 days after the first vaccine or placebo injection. Built on an Ad26 vector, the vaccine expressed Wuhan-strain SARS-CoV-2 spike. This CDR3 spans 15 amino acids. Germline values: CDR1 MRHNA, CDR2 SNTAGT. The ends were cut back, 4 bases at V and 8 bases at J, with 18 bases in the middle. With regard to this clone: Its specificity is not known.

Assay used: immunoSEQ multiplex PCR; TCRdb lists only in-frame clones, some missing. This table has a few hundred thousand clones, approximately 91% appearing once. Whole-study findings and limits: The breadth of spike-specific CD8+ and CD4+ T cell responses after vaccination was reportedly substantial.

The TCR sequence derives from a person between 18 and 65 years old who received the Ad26.COV2.S COVID-19 vaccine or a placebo. Sequencing used peripheral blood, obtained in a trial of Ad26.COV2.S vaccine versus placebo. J is TRBJ2-1 and V is TRBV6-4, with D perhaps matching TRBD2 (6 bases). DNA for the CDR3: TGTGCCAGCAGTGCCTCGGAGGAGGGCCTCTATGAGCAGTTCTTC. This sequence encodes CASSASEEGLYEQFF.